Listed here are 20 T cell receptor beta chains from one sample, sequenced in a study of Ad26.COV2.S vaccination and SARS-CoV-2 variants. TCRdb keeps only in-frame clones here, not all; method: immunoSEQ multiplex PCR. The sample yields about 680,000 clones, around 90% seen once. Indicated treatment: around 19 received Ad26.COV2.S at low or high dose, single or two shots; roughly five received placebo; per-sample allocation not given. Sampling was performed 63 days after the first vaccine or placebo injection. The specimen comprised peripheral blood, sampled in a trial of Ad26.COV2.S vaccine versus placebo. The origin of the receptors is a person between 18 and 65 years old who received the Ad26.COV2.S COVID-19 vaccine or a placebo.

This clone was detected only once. Here the CDR3 reads CATSRGTGGAGANVLTF. The DNA of the CDR3 is TGTGCCACCAGCCGCGGGACAGGGGGTGCTGGGGCCAACGTCCTGACTTTC. The chain links TRBV15 to TRBJ2-6; 11 bases match TRBD1. The CDR3 is 17 amino acids. Germline CDR1 and CDR2: LNHNV and YYDKDF (reference sequence). V lost 5 bases, J lost 2 bases, and 5 bases stayed unmatched.

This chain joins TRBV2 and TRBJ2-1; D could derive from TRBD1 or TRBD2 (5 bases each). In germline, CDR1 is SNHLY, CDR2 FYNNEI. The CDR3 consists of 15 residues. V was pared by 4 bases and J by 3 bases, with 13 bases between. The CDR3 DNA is TGTGCCAGCAGTGGGGACCCGACATTCTACAATGAGCAGTTCTTC. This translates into CASSGDPTFYNEQFF.

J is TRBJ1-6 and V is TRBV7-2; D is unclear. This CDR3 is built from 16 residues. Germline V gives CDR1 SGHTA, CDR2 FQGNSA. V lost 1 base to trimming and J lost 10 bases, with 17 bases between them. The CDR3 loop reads CASSLEVGGEGSPLHF. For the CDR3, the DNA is TGTGCCAGCAGCTTAGAGGTTGGTGGGGAGGGCTCACCCCTCCACTTT. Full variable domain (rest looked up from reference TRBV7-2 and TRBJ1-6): GAGVSQSPSNKVTEKGKDVELRCDPISGHTALYWYRQSLGQGLEFLIYFQGNSAPDKSGLPSDRFSAERTGGSVSTLTIQRTQQEDSAVYLCASSLEVGGEGSPLHFGNGTRLTVT.

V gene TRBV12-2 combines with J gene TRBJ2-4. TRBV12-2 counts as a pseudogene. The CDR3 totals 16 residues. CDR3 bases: TGTGCAAGTCGCAGAACAAGGTTACTAGCCAAAAACATTCAGTACTTC. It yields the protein CASRRTRLLAKNIQYF.

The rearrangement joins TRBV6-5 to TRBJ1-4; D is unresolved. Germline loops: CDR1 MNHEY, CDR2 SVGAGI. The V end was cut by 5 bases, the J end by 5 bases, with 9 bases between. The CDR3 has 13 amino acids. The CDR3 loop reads CASSRGVNEKLFF. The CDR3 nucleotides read TGTGCCAGCAGTCGGGGAGTGAATGAAAAACTGTTTTTT.

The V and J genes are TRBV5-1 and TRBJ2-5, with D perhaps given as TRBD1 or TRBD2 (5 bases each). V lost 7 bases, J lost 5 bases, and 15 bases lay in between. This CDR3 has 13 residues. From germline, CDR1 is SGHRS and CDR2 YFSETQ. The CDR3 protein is CASRLSGAETQYF. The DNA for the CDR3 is TGCGCCAGCCGTCTCTCCGGGGCGGAGACCCAGTACTTC.

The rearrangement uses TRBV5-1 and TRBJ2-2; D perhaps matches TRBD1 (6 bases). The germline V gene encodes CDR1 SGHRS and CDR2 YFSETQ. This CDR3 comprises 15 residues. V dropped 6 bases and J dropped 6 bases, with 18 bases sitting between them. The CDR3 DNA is TGCGCCAGCACAGCTTTGTACAGGGACGCCGGGGAGCTGTTTTTT. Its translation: CASTALYRDAGELFF.

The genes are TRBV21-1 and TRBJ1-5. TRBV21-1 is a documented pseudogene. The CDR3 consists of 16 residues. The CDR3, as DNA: TGTGCCAGCAGCCGAGGCTTGGCATACGGCAATCAGCCCCAGCATTTT. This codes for CASSRGLAYGNQPQHF.

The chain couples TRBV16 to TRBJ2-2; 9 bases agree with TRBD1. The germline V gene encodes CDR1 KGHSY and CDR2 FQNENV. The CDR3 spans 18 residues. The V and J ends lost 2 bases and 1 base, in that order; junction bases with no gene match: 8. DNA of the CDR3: TGTGCCAGCAGCCAAAATTTTCCGGGACAGGGGAACACCGGGGAGCTGTTTTTT. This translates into CASSQNFPGQGNTGELFF. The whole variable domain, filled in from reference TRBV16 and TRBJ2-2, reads GEEVAQTPKHLVRGEGQKAKLYCAPIKGHSYVFWYQQVLKNEFKFLISFQNENVFDETGMPKERFSAKCLPNSPCSLEIQATKLEDSAVYFCASSQNFPGQGNTGELFFGEGSRLTVL.

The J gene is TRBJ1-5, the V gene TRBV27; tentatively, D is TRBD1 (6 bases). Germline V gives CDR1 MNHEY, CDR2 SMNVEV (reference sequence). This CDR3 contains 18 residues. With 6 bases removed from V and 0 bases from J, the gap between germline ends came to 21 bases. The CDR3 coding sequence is TGTGCCAGCAGCCCCGGGGGGGGGCAAGTTTATAGCAATCAGCCCCAGCATTTT. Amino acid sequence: CASSPGGGQVYSNQPQHF.

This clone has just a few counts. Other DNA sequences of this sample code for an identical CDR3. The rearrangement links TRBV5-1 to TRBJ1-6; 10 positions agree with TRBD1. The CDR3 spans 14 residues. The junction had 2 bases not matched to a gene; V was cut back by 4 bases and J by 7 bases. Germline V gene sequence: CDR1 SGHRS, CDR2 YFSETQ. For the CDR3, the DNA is TGCGCCAGCAGCCCGGGACAGGGGAATTCACCCCTCCACTTT. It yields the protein CASSPGQGNSPLHF.

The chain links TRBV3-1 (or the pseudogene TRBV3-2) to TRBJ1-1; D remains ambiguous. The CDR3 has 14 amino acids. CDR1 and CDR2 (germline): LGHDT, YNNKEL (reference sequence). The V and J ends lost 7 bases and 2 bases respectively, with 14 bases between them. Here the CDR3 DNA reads TGTGCCAGCAAAGATTGGGATTTTAACACTGAAGCTTTCTTT. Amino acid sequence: CASKDWDFNTEAFF.

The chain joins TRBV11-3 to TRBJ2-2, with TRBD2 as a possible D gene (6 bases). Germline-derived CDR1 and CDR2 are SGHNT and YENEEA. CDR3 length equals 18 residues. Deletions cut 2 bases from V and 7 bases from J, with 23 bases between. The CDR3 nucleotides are TGTGCCAGCAGCTTATCGCCCTGGCTAGGGAAGGAGGGCGGGGAGCTGTTTTTT. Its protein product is CASSLSPWLGKEGGELFF.

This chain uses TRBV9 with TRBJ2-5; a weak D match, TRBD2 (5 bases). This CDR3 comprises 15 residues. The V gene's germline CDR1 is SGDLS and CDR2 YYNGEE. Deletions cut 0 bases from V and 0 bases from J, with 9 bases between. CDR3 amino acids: CASSVGAGYQETQYF. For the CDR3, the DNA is TGTGCCAGCAGCGTAGGGGCGGGCTACCAAGAGACCCAGTACTTC.

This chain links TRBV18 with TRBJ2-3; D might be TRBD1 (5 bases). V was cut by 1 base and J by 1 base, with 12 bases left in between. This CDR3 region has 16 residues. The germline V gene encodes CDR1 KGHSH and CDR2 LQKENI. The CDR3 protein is CASSPQQAPGTDTQYF. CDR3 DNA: TGTGCCAGCTCACCACAACAGGCGCCGGGCACAGATACGCAGTATTTT.

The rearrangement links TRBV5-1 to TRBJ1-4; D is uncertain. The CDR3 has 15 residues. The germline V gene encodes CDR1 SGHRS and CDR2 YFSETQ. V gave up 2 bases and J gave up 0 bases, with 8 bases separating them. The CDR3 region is CASSLTATTNEKLFF. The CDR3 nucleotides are TGCGCCAGCAGCTTAACAGCCACAACTAATGAAAAACTGTTTTTT. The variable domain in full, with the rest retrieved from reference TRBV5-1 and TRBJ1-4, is KAGVTQTPRYLIKTRGQQVTLSCSPISGHRSVSWYQQTPGQGLQFLFEYFSETQRNKGNFPGRFSGRQFSNSRSEMNVSTLELGDSALYLCASSLTATTNEKLFFGSGTQLSVL.

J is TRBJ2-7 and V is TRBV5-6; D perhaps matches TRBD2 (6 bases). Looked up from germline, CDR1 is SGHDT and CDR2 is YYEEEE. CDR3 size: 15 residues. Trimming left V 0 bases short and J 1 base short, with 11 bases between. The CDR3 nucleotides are TGTGCCAGCAGCTTGGGGGACTTCCTATCCTACGAGCAGTACTTC. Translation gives CASSLGDFLSYEQYF.

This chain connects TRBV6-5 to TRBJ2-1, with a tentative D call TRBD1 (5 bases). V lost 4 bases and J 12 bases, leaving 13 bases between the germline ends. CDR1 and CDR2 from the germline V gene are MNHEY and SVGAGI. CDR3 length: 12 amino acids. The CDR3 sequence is CASSFLGQGQFF. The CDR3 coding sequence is TGTGCCAGCAGTTTTTTGGGGCAAGGGCAGTTCTTC.

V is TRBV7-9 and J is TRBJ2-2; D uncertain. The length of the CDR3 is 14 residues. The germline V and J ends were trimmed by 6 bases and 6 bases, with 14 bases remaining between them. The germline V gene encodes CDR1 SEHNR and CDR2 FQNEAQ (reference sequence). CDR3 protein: CASRKSVAPGELFF. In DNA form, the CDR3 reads TGTGCCAGCAGAAAAAGCGTGGCACCCGGGGAGCTGTTTTTT.

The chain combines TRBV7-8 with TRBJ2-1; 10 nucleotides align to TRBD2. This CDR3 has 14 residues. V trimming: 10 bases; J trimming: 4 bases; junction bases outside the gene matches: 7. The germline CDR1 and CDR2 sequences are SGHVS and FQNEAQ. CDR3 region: CATGLAGDYNEQFF. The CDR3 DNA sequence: TGTGCCACGGGTCTAGCGGGGGATTACAATGAGCAGTTCTTC.